This entry lists 21 T cell receptor beta chains sequenced from one sample in a study of T-cell reconstitution after alpha-beta-depleted transplantation in children. The authors prepared the TCRbeta library with unique molecular identifiers. TCRdb itself ran the PCR reads through MiXCR, one entry per CDR3 protein. The sample lists 440,000 or so distinct CDR3 sequences, approximately 42% occurring once. The input for sequencing was PBMCs, taken before TCRalphabeta/CD19-depleted stem cell transplant. The receptors stem from a girl aged 2 to 10 with aplastic anemia, due to receive a stem cell transplant.

The chain couples TRBV3-1 to TRBJ2-1; possibly TRBD2 for D (5 bases). Trimming pared 3 bases from V and 9 bases from J, leaving 24 bases between. This CDR3 spans 17 amino acids. CDR1 and CDR2 (germline): LGHDT, YNNKEL (reference sequence). In nucleotides, the CDR3 is TGTGCCAGCAGCCAGCCCTTATCTCGGGGTTATCATGGTGAGCAGTTCTTC. Protein sequence: CASSQPLSRGYHGEQFF.

The V and J genes are TRBV7-2 and TRBJ2-1; TRBD1 aligns across 10 bases. Germline V gene data show CDR1 as SGHTA and CDR2 as FQGNSA. Trimming removed 6 bases from V and 6 bases from J; junction bases left unmatched: 11. CDR3 length equals 16 residues. CDR3 residues: CASRARDRGRINEQFF. The CDR3 nucleotides read TGTGCCAGCAGAGCTAGAGACAGGGGGCGCATCAATGAGCAGTTCTTC.

This clonotype was picked up a small number of times. The chain links TRBV7-8 to TRBJ2-2; D is undetermined. The germline V and J ends were trimmed by 5 bases and 6 bases, with 13 bases remaining between them. CDR3 size: 14 residues. Germline V lookup: CDR1 SGHVS, CDR2 FQNEAQ. This CDR3 reads CASSPSAFPGELFF. CDR3 in DNA: TGTGCCAGCAGCCCATCGGCCTTCCCCGGGGAGCTGTTTTTT.

In regard to this clonotype: A read error is possible here, since a much larger clone lies one base away. The chain employs TRBV7-7 and TRBJ2-1, with TRBD2 identical over 14 bases. The CDR3 runs 14 residues. The germline CDR1 and CDR2 sequences are SSHAT and FNYEAQ (reference sequence). In DNA, the CDR3 is TGTGCTAGCAGCGAAGGACTAGCGGGAGGTGAGCAGTTCTTC. Encoded protein: CASSEGLAGGEQFF.

In its sample, this clonotype was seen a few times. This sequence joins TRBV9 and TRBJ2-5; TRBD2 agrees at 12 bases. V was pared by 4 bases and J by 4 bases, with 8 bases of the junction left unmatched. CDR3 length: 16 residues. The germline V gene encodes CDR1 SGDLS and CDR2 YYNGEE. The CDR3 reads CASSTSSGRAGETQYF. Written as DNA, the CDR3 is TGTGCCAGCAGCACTTCTAGCGGGAGGGCCGGAGAGACCCAGTACTTC.

This clonotype came up many times. The chain employs TRBV28 and TRBJ2-5, with 8 bases lining up with TRBD1. With 3 bases clipped from V and 1 base from J, the junction kept 10 bases outside the gene matches. CDR1 and CDR2 (germline): MDHEN, SYDVKM. CDR3 length: 17 amino acids. The CDR3 loop is CASSFLAGQGLQETQYF. Written as DNA, the CDR3 is TGTGCCAGCAGTTTTTTAGCTGGACAGGGCCTCCAAGAGACCCAGTACTTC.

V usage is TRBV5-1 and J usage is TRBJ2-1; 10 bases map to TRBD2. J gave up 1 base and V 3 bases, and 4 bases lay outside the gene matches. CDR3 length: 16 amino acids. Germline V lookup: CDR1 SGHRS, CDR2 YFSETQ. The CDR3 sequence is CASSSNSGRSYNEQFF. The CDR3 DNA is TGCGCCAGCAGCTCGAATAGCGGGAGGTCCTACAATGAGCAGTTCTTC.

The chain combines TRBV12-3 or TRBV12-4 with TRBJ2-1, with D perhaps TRBD2 (6 bases). This CDR3 has 14 residues. V lost 11 bases, J lost 4 bases, and 18 bases lay in between. In nucleotides, the CDR3 is TGTGCCCTCACGCTGGCGGGGAATTACAATGAGCAGTTCTTC. It translates to CALTLAGNYNEQFF.

J is TRBJ2-1 and V is TRBV20-1; no firm D call. This CDR3 has 12 amino acids. Trimming cost V 0 bases and J 9 bases, with 9 bases left between them. Germline CDR1 DFQATT, CDR2 SNEGSKA (reference sequence). CDR3 sequence reads: CSARDAGAEQFF. CDR3 in DNA: TGCAGTGCTAGAGATGCCGGCGCTGAGCAGTTCTTC.

This chain connects TRBV20-1 to TRBJ1-1; TRBD1 is a possible D gene (6 bases). The CDR3 is made up of 14 amino acids. V was pared by 0 bases and J by 7 bases, with 15 bases between. The germline V gene has CDR1 DFQATT and CDR2 SNEGSKA (reference sequence). Here the CDR3 reads CSAREGRGESEAFF. The CDR3 DNA reads as TGCAGTGCTAGAGAGGGCAGGGGAGAGAGTGAAGCTTTCTTT.

This chain uses TRBV28 with TRBJ2-3; D is ambiguous. With 5 bases removed from V and 2 bases from J, the gap between germline ends came to 20 bases. The length of the CDR3 is 17 residues. The germline V gene encodes CDR1 MDHEN and CDR2 SYDVKM. CDR3 loop: CASSGGQAAPSTDTQYF. As DNA, the CDR3 is TGTGCCAGCAGTGGCGGTCAGGCAGCTCCCTCCACAGATACGCAGTATTTT.

This clonotype was counted between two and nine times. The gene calls are TRBV7-6 and TRBJ1-5; tentative D call: TRBD1 (5 bases). Germline CDR1 SGHVS, CDR2 FNYEAQ. V gave up 4 bases and J gave up 0 bases, with 13 bases separating them. This CDR3 region has 16 residues. CDR3 DNA: TGTGCCAGCAGCTGGGGCCGTCCCTATAGCAATCAGCCCCAGCATTTT. This translates into CASSWGRPYSNQPQHF.

V and J are TRBV5-6 and TRBJ1-1; TRBD1 is a possible D gene (5 bases). CDR3 length: 16 amino acids. Trimming took 4 bases from V and 4 from J, leaving 20 bases between them. Germline assignment: CDR1 SGHDT and CDR2 YYEEEE. The CDR3 loop is CASSRLGQGGSTEAFF. The DNA of the CDR3 is TGTGCCAGCAGCCGGCTAGGGCAGGGTGGAAGCACTGAAGCTTTCTTT.

A single count supports this clonotype. The chain carries TRBV20-1 and TRBJ2-1; 7 bases match TRBD2. The CDR3 runs 13 residues. The germline gives CDR1 DFQATT, CDR2 SNEGSKA (reference sequence). V dropped 0 bases and J dropped 9; count of bases not matched to a gene: 5. The DNA of the CDR3 is TGCAGTGCTAGAGATGGCGGGAGACCTGAGCAGTTCTTC. This encodes CSARDGGRPEQFF.

This chain connects TRBV7-6 to TRBJ2-5; D uncertain. Germline CDR1 and CDR2: SGHVS and FNYEAQ. V was cut by 5 bases and J by 4 bases, with 26 bases left in between. CDR3 length: 18 residues. The CDR3 DNA sequence: TGTGCCAGCAGCCCCCTCTGGCGGAGCCCACCCCTCCGAGAGACCCAGTACTTC. Residues: CASSPLWRSPPLRETQYF.

This clonotype was seen just once. The chain has TRBV4-2 and TRBJ2-1; D tentatively reads TRBD1 or TRBD2 (6 bases each). This CDR3 has 15 amino acids. Germline CDR1 and CDR2: LGHNA and YNFKEQ. V lost 5 bases to trimming and J lost 5 bases, with 16 bases between them. CDR3 DNA: TGTGCCAGCAGCGCCTGGGGGGCGAACAACAATGAGCAGTTCTTC. Translated, it gives CASSAWGANNNEQFF.

This clonotype was found a few times. This rearrangement joins TRBV6-5 to TRBJ2-1; tentative D call: TRBD2 (6 bases). Germline lookup yields CDR1 MNHEY and CDR2 SVGAGI. The CDR3 spans 14 residues. V dropped 5 bases and J dropped 8 bases, with 16 bases sitting between them. The chain's CDR3 is CASSLIGGLDEQFF. CDR3 DNA sequence: TGTGCCAGCAGTCTGATTGGAGGGTTAGATGAGCAGTTCTTC.

The V call is TRBV11-2, the J call TRBJ2-3; D call uncertain. V gave up 2 bases and J gave up 2 bases, with 17 bases separating them. Germline assignment: CDR1 SGHAT and CDR2 FQNNGV. The CDR3 is 17 residues long. DNA for the CDR3: TGTGCCAGCAGCTTATTGGAACACGGAATAATCACAGATACGCAGTATTTT. As protein: CASSLLEHGIITDTQYF.

This clonotype was seen repeatedly, ten times or more. The V call is TRBV6-2 or TRBV6-3, the J call TRBJ2-1; no clear D. The CDR3 is 12 amino acids. Trimming took off 6 bases at V and 7 bases at J, with 10 bases between the two ends. Germline CDR1 MNHEY, CDR2 SVGEGT. The CDR3 DNA reads as TGTGCCAGCAGCATCCAAGGGAATGAGCAGTTCTTC. It yields the protein CASSIQGNEQFF.

The chain links TRBV14 to TRBJ2-7; TRBD1 agrees at 10 bases. The J segment lost 3 bases and the V segment lost 3 bases, leaving 5 bases of the junction unmatched. The CDR3 has 15 amino acids. The V gene's germline CDR1 is SGHDN and CDR2 FVKESK. CDR3 in amino acids: CASSHPTGGFYEQYF. The CDR3 nucleotides read TGTGCCAGCAGCCATCCGACAGGGGGCTTCTACGAGCAGTACTTC.

The chain combines TRBV5-4 with TRBJ2-5; 8 nucleotides line up with TRBD2. The J call may be incorrect, as the DNA end agrees better with TRBJ2-1. The CDR3 loop spans 17 amino acids. Germline loops: CDR1 SGHNT, CDR2 YYREEE (reference sequence). This CDR3 reads CASSLGAGGRIQETQFF. CDR3 sequence (DNA): TGTGCCAGCAGCTTGGGGGCGGGAGGCCGGATCCAAGAGACCCAGTTCTTC.